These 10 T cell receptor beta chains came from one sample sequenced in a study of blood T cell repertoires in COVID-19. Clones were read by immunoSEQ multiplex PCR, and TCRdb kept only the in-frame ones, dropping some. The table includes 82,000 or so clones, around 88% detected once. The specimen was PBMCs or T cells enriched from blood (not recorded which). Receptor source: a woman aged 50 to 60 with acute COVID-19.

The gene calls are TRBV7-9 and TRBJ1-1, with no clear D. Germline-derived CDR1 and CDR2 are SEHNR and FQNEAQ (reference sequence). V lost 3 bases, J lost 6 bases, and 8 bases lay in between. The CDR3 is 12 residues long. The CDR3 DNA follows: TGTGCCAGCAGCTTCCACTCACCTGAAGCTTTCTTT. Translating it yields CASSFHSPEAFF.

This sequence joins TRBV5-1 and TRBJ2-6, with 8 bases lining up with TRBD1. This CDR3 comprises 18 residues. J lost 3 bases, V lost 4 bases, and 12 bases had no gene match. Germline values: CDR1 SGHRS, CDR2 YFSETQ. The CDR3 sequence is CASSPSQGALIGANVLTF. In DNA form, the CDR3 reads TGCGCCAGCAGCCCATCCCAGGGGGCTTTAATTGGGGCCAACGTCCTGACTTTC.

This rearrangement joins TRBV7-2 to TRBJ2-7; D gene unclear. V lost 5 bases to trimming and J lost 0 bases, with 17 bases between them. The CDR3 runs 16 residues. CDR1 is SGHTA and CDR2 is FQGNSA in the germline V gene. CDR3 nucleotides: TGTGCCAGCAGCCCTCACGGCGCAGGTACCTCCTACGAGCAGTACTTC. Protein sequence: CASSPHGAGTSYEQYF.

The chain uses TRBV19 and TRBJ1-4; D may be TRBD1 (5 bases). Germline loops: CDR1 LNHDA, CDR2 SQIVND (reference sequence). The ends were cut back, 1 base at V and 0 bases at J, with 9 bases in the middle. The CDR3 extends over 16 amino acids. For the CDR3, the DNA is TGTGCCAGTAGTATAGTAGGGGCCTCAACTAATGAAAAACTGTTTTTT. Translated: CASSIVGASTNEKLFF.

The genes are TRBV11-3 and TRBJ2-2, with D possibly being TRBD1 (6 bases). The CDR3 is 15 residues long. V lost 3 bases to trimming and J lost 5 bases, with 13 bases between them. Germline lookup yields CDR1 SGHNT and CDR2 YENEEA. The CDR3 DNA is TGTGCCAGCAGCTTGAGGGCAGGGGAAACCGGGGAGCTGTTTTTT. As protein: CASSLRAGETGELFF.

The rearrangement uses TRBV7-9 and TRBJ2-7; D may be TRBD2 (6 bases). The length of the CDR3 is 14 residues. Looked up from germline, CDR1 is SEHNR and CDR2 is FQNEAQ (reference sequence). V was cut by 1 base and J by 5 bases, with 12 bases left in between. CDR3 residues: CASSLGTGRNEQYF. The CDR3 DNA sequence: TGTGCCAGCAGCTTAGGTACGGGGAGGAACGAGCAGTACTTC.

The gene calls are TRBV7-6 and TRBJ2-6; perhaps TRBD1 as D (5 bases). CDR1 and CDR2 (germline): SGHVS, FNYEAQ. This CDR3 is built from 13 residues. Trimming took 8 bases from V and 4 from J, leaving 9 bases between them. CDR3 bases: TGTGCCAGCGGGGCCTGGGGGGCCAACGTCCTGACTTTC. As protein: CASGAWGANVLTF.

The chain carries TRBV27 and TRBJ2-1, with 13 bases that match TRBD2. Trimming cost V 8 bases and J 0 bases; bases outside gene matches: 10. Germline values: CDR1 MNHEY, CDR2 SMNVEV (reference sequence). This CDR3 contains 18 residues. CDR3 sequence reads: CASSPGLAGQSSYNEQFF. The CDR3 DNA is TGTGCCAGCTCCCCGGGACTAGCGGGACAGAGCTCCTACAATGAGCAGTTCTTC.

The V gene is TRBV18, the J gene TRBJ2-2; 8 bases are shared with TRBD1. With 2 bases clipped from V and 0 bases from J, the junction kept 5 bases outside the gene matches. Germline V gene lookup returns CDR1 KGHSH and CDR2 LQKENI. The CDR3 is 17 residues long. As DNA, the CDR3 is TGTGCCAGCTCACCATCACTGACAGGGGCGAACACCGGGGAGCTGTTTTTT. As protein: CASSPSLTGANTGELFF.

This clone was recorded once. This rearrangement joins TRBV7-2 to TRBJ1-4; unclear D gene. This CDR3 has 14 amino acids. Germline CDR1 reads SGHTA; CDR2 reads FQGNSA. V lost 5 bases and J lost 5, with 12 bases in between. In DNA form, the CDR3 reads TGTGCCAGCAGCCAGGAGGCCGGAAATGAAAAACTGTTTTTT. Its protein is CASSQEAGNEKLFF.